Shown below are 32 T cell receptor beta chains from a single sample sequenced in a study of T cell responses to AZD1222 COVID-19 vaccine. The data were produced by immunoSEQ multiplex PCR, yet TCRdb's version contains in-frame clones alone and is incomplete. In the table there are roughly 45,000 clones, over 80% of which are singletons. This material consisted of peripheral blood, taken 28 days after the second AZD1222 dose. These receptors were collected from an adult who received the AZD1222 COVID-19 vaccine.

This rearrangement joins TRBV27 to TRBJ2-2, with 9 bases lining up with TRBD2. CDR3 length: 17 residues. The J segment lost 7 bases and the V segment lost 4 bases, leaving 13 bases of the junction unmatched. Germline CDR1 is MNHEY and CDR2 is SMNVEV (reference sequence). CDR3 nucleotide sequence: TGTGCCAGCAGTTCGCCCTCGGGGCGGGGGGGCCACGGGGAGCTGTTTTTT. Translating gives CASSSPSGRGGHGELFF.

The rearrangement uses TRBV5-6 and TRBJ2-7, with D perhaps TRBD1 (5 bases). The germline gives CDR1 SGHDT, CDR2 YYEEEE. V was shortened by 0 bases and J by 0 bases, with 7 bases between the two germline ends. This CDR3 has 14 amino acids. The CDR3: CASSLGQHSYEQYF. The CDR3 DNA sequence: TGTGCCAGCAGCTTGGGACAGCACTCCTACGAGCAGTACTTC.

For the CDR3, the DNA is TGCGCCAGCAGCCAAGGGCGGTTGCCCTACGAGCAGTACTTC. Residues: CASSQGRLPYEQYF. J is TRBJ2-7 and V is TRBV4-1; D is unresolved. The CDR3 loop spans 14 amino acids. Trimming took 1 base from V and 2 from J, leaving 9 bases between them. The germline V gene has CDR1 MGHRA and CDR2 YSYEKL.

The V gene is TRBV28, the J gene TRBJ2-7, with TRBD1 matching 9 bases. V was pared by 3 bases and J by 3 bases, with 9 bases of the junction left unmatched. The CDR3 contains 16 residues. Germline CDR1 reads MDHEN; CDR2 reads SYDVKM. DNA for the CDR3: TGTGCCAGCAGTTTGACGGGACAGGGAACGATCTACGAGCAGTACTTC. Translated, it gives CASSLTGQGTIYEQYF. Complete variable domain (other parts from reference TRBV28 and TRBJ2-7): DVKVTQSSRYLVKRTGEKVFLECVQDMDHENMFWYRQDPGLGLRLIYFSYDVKMKEKGDIPEGYSVSREKKERFSLILESASTNQTSMYLCASSLTGQGTIYEQYFGPGTRLTVT.

The rearrangement links TRBV5-1 to TRBJ1-1; 8 bases match TRBD1. The CDR3 loop spans 16 amino acids. Germline-derived CDR1 and CDR2 are SGHRS and YFSETQ. V gave up 4 bases and J gave up 2 bases; unmatched junction bases: 10. The CDR3 loop reads CASSKTGTGINTEAFF. The DNA of the CDR3 is TGCGCCAGCAGCAAGACCGGGACAGGCATTAACACTGAAGCTTTCTTT.

The chain has TRBV19 and TRBJ1-5; no reliable D call. The germline V gene has CDR1 LNHDA and CDR2 SQIVND (reference sequence). The CDR3 length is 13 residues. Trimming stripped 8 bases from V and 3 bases from J, with 11 bases between. The CDR3 region has the DNA TGTGCCAGTTTAGATCAGAACAATCAGCCCCAGCATTTT. This translates into CASLDQNNQPQHF. Together with reference TRBV19 and TRBJ1-5, the CDR3 gives the full variable domain: DGGITQSPKYLFRKEGQNVTLSCEQNLNHDAMYWYRQDPGQGLRLIYYSQIVNDFQKGDIAEGYSVSREKKESFPLTVTSAQKNPTAFYLCASLDQNNQPQHFGDGTRLSIL.

The chain recombines TRBV6-5 with TRBJ2-7; TRBD2 is a possible D gene (5 bases). The CDR3 loop spans 12 amino acids. Per the germline V gene, CDR1 is MNHEY and CDR2 is SVGAGI. Trimming left V 7 bases short and J 7 bases short, with 14 bases between. The CDR3 reads CASTRNTGEQYF. CDR3 bases: TGTGCCAGCACTCGAAATACGGGAGAGCAGTACTTC.

V gene TRBV25-1 combines with J gene TRBJ1-2; D call uncertain. The V gene lost 8 bases and the J gene lost 6 bases, with 16 bases spanning the gap. CDR1 is MGHDK and CDR2 is SYGVNS in the germline V gene. The CDR3 is 13 amino acids. CDR3 DNA sequence: TGTGCCAGCGGCCGGGGAATTATCGATGGCTACACCTTC. It specifies CASGRGIIDGYTF.

CDR3 residues: CASSSMGTNTEAFF. For the CDR3, the DNA is TGTGCCAGCAGCTCAATGGGGACGAACACTGAAGCTTTCTTT. The genes are TRBV7-8 and TRBJ1-1; maybe TRBD1 (5 bases). Trimming took 4 bases from V and 1 from J, leaving 10 bases between them. This CDR3 has 14 amino acids. Germline V gene sequence: CDR1 SGHVS, CDR2 FQNEAQ.

The chain recombines TRBV28 with TRBJ2-7, with 7 bases aligning to TRBD2. This CDR3 has 11 amino acids. Trimming took 11 bases from V and 3 from J; bases not matched to a gene: 4. Germline V gene lookup returns CDR1 MDHEN and CDR2 SYDVKM. The CDR3 bases are TGTGCCTGCGGGGGAAACTACGAGCAGTACTTC. This sequence encodes CACGGNYEQYF.

This sequence joins TRBV30 and TRBJ2-7, with a possible D match to TRBD1 (5 bases). The CDR3 spans 14 residues. Trimming shortened V by 4 bases and J by 0 bases, and 13 bases separated the two germline ends. CDR1 GTSNPN and CDR2 SVGIG come from the germline V gene (reference sequence). As DNA, the CDR3 is TGTGCCTGGACCAAACAGGTCAGCTCCTACGAGCAGTACTTC. This sequence encodes CAWTKQVSSYEQYF. The whole variable domain, remainder taken from reference TRBV30 and TRBJ2-7, is SQTIHQWPATLVQPVGSPLSLECTVEGTSNPNLYWYRQAAGRGLQLLFYSVGIGQISSEVPQNLSASRPQDRQFILSSKKLLLSDSGFYLCAWTKQVSSYEQYFGPGTRLTVT.

This chain uses TRBV5-1 with TRBJ1-1; D possibly corresponds to TRBD1 (5 bases). The CDR3 extends over 13 amino acids. V was trimmed by 8 bases and J by 1 base, leaving 12 bases between them. From germline, CDR1 is SGHRS and CDR2 YFSETQ. The CDR3 sequence: CASGAGGNTEAFF. The CDR3, as DNA: TGCGCCAGTGGGGCCGGGGGGAACACTGAAGCTTTCTTT.

The chain carries TRBV30 and TRBJ1-1; D remains ambiguous. The V end was cut by 5 bases, the J end by 1 base, with 14 bases between. Germline V CDR1 and CDR2: GTSNPN, SVGIG (reference sequence). The CDR3 sequence is 14 residues long. CDR3 DNA sequence: TGTGCCTGGGGTCTAATGGTTTCGAACACTGAAGCTTTCTTT. It translates to CAWGLMVSNTEAFF.

The chain has TRBV2 and TRBJ1-2, with D unclear. V was cut by 7 bases and J by 7 bases, with 22 bases left in between. CDR3 length: 15 amino acids. The germline V gene encodes CDR1 SNHLY and CDR2 FYNNEI. The CDR3 spells CASTQRSQALGGYTF. CDR3 DNA sequence: TGTGCCAGCACCCAAAGGTCCCAAGCCCTTGGTGGCTACACCTTC.

The gene calls are TRBV5-1 and TRBJ1-1; TRBD1 is a possible D gene (6 bases). The CDR3 loop spans 14 amino acids. Germline V gives CDR1 SGHRS, CDR2 YFSETQ. V lost 1 base, J lost 1 base, and 8 bases lay in between. CDR3 loop: CASSLTGPNTEAFF. For the CDR3, the DNA is TGCGCCAGCAGCTTGACAGGGCCGAACACTGAAGCTTTCTTT.

This chain links TRBV6-2 or TRBV6-3 with TRBJ1-2, with 9 nucleotides matching TRBD1. V was clipped by 4 bases and J by 2 bases; unmatched bases: 11. The CDR3 has 17 amino acids. Germline V gene sequence: CDR1 MNHEY, CDR2 SVGEGT. The CDR3 sequence is CASSSRGQGTRNYGYTF. CDR3 nucleotide sequence: TGTGCCAGCAGTTCTAGAGGACAGGGGACCCGAAACTATGGCTACACCTTC.

This clone came up once. The CDR3 DNA reads as TGCAGCGTCGGACAGGGTATATCCGGGGAGCTGTTTTTT. Protein product: CSVGQGISGELFF. The V gene is TRBV29-1, the J gene TRBJ2-2, with 8 bases fitting TRBD1. CDR3 size: 13 residues. With 6 bases clipped from V and 6 bases from J, the junction kept 6 bases outside the gene matches. Germline CDR1 reads SQVTM; CDR2 reads ANQGSEA.

The V and J genes are TRBV11-3 and TRBJ2-1; TRBD2 might be the D (6 bases). The CDR3 spans 15 residues. With 4 bases removed from V and 2 bases from J, the gap between germline ends came to 12 bases. In germline, CDR1 is SGHNT, CDR2 YENEEA. The CDR3 DNA follows: TGTGCCAGCAGCTCAGGCGGGATAACCTACAATGAGCAGTTCTTC. Amino acids: CASSSGGITYNEQFF.

The chain uses TRBV6-5 and TRBJ1-5, with D possibly being TRBD1 (6 bases). From germline, CDR1 is MNHEY and CDR2 SVGAGI. The CDR3 contains 13 residues. V was shortened by 7 bases and J by 7 bases, with 14 bases between the two germline ends. The CDR3 bases are TGTGCCAGCAATGCGGGGGCACGACAGCCCCAGCATTTT. This encodes CASNAGARQPQHF.

V is TRBV5-1 and J is TRBJ1-1; TRBD1 agrees at 9 bases. Losses at the gene ends were 4 bases for V and 1 base for J; bases not matched to a gene: 2. The CDR3 is made up of 14 amino acids. The germline V gene encodes CDR1 SGHRS and CDR2 YFSETQ. The CDR3 bases are TGCGCCAGCAGCACGACAGGGGGGAACACTGAAGCTTTCTTT. It encodes CASSTTGGNTEAFF.

This chain connects TRBV5-4 to TRBJ2-2; D unresolved. This CDR3 is 13 amino acids long. The V gene's germline CDR1 is SGHNT and CDR2 YYREEE (reference sequence). V was cut by 0 bases and J by 7 bases, with 7 bases left in between. DNA for the CDR3: TGTGCCAGCAGCTTGGTTTTTGGCGGGGAGCTGTTTTTT. Translating it yields CASSLVFGGELFF. Supplemented by reference TRBV5-4 and TRBJ2-2, the full variable domain reads ETGVTQSPTHLIKTRGQQVTLRCSSQSGHNTVSWYQQALGQGPQFIFQYYREEENGRGNFPPRFSGLQFPNYSSELNVNALELDDSALYLCASSLVFGGELFFGEGSRLTVL.

In its sample, this clone was seen a few times. The CDR3 DNA reads as TGTGCCAGCAGCCAAGATTCCCCCCACGTATCCTACAATGAGCAGTTCTTC. As protein: CASSQDSPHVSYNEQFF. The chain couples TRBV14 to TRBJ2-1, with D hard to call. The CDR3 contains 17 residues. CDR1 is SGHDN and CDR2 is FVKESK in the germline V gene. V shed 0 bases and J shed 1 base, with 13 bases lying between them.

The chain couples TRBV5-4 to TRBJ1-1; tentatively, D is TRBD1 (5 bases). The V gene's germline CDR1 is SGHNT and CDR2 YYREEE (reference sequence). The CDR3 is 11 residues long. The ends were cut back, 6 bases at V and 7 bases at J, with 10 bases in the middle. This CDR3 reads CASKGYSEAFF. CDR3 DNA sequence: TGTGCCAGCAAGGGGTACAGTGAAGCTTTCTTT.

J is TRBJ2-5 and V is TRBV2; tentative D call: TRBD2 (5 bases). The CDR3 sequence is 12 residues long. V lost 8 bases and J 4 bases, leaving 11 bases between the germline ends. Germline V gene data show CDR1 as SNHLY and CDR2 as FYNNEI. In DNA, the CDR3 is TGTGCCAGCGGACTGCTCGTAGAGACCCAGTACTTC. This encodes CASGLLVETQYF.

The chain carries TRBV3-1 (or the pseudogene TRBV3-2) and TRBJ1-1, with a possible D match to TRBD1 (6 bases). Looked up from germline, CDR1 is LGHDT and CDR2 is YNNKEL (reference sequence). The CDR3 has 16 residues. Trimming stripped 1 base from V and 0 bases from J, with 12 bases between. The chain's CDR3 is CASSQAPGHLNTEAFF. The DNA of the CDR3 is TGTGCCAGCAGCCAAGCTCCGGGACATTTGAACACTGAAGCTTTCTTT.

DNA for the CDR3: TGCAGCGCCGAGAGGGGGGGTGACACTGAAGCTTTCTTT. Protein: CSAERGGDTEAFF. This chain links TRBV29-1 with TRBJ1-1; tentative D call: TRBD1 (6 bases). CDR1 is SQVTM and CDR2 is ANQGSEA in the germline V gene. This CDR3 contains 13 residues. Trimming shortened V by 7 bases and J by 3 bases, and 15 bases separated the two germline ends.

This clone was seen once. The chain recombines TRBV5-1 with TRBJ1-4, with D possibly TRBD1 on 5 matching bases. Germline CDR1 and CDR2: SGHRS and YFSETQ. This CDR3 comprises 15 residues. V was cut by 0 bases and J by 6 bases, with 12 bases left in between. The CDR3 here is CASSLAARADEKLFF. The CDR3 bases are TGCGCCAGCAGCTTGGCGGCCAGGGCAGATGAAAAACTGTTTTTT.

V is TRBV6-5 and J is TRBJ2-2; maybe TRBD1 (5 bases). The CDR3 spans 15 residues. Germline V gives CDR1 MNHEY, CDR2 SVGAGI. Between the trimmed V and J ends, which lost 7 bases and 6 bases, there was a span of 18 bases. CDR3: CASTLWAGKPGELFF. CDR3 coding DNA: TGTGCCAGCACCCTATGGGCAGGGAAGCCCGGGGAGCTGTTTTTT.

This chain links TRBV28 with TRBJ2-6; weak D call: TRBD1 (6 bases). Germline V CDR1 and CDR2: MDHEN, SYDVKM. V was clipped by 4 bases and J by 3 bases, with 10 bases between them. CDR3 length: 15 residues. The CDR3 is CASSSQGSGANVLTF. The CDR3 DNA reads as TGTGCCAGCAGTTCGCAGGGGAGTGGGGCCAACGTCCTGACTTTC.

As regards this clone: One end of the junction is discordant with germline, which a read error may explain. The J gene is TRBJ1-4, the V gene TRBV6-5; 7 nucleotides align to TRBD1. The CDR3 spans 14 residues. Looked up from germline, CDR1 is MNHEY and CDR2 is SVGAGI. CDR3: CAGSSRTGNEKLFF. The CDR3 DNA is TGTGCCGGCAGTTCGAGGACAGGTAACGAAAAACTGTTTTTT.

This clone is a singleton in its sample. The chain has TRBV28 and TRBJ1-6; D not certain. Trimming cost V 3 bases and J 11 bases, with 14 bases left between them. The CDR3 contains 14 residues. The V gene's germline CDR1 is MDHEN and CDR2 SYDVKM. The CDR3 region is CASSFPDIGTPLHF. The CDR3 DNA is TGTGCCAGCAGTTTTCCAGACATCGGCACACCCCTCCACTTT.

This rearrangement joins TRBV7-9 to TRBJ2-3, with 10 bases aligning to TRBD2. V was clipped by 3 bases and J by 6 bases; unmatched bases: 6. CDR1 is SEHNR, CDR2 FQNEAQ, per germline (reference sequence). The CDR3 spans 15 residues. CDR3 residues: CASSFSGGKGDTQYF. CDR3 nucleotides: TGTGCCAGCAGCTTTAGCGGGGGGAAGGGGGATACGCAGTATTTT.